This TCR beta chain emerged from a study of blood T cells in healthy people across ages (dated by TCRdb to between 2014 and 2017). Context from the whole study: In model experiments, template switching captured about one uniquely barcoded TCR beta cDNA molecule for every two T cells. Using deep sequencing normalized with unique cDNA molecular identifiers, the study measured how TCR beta repertoire diversity changes with age. The donors were split into four age groups: young (average around 15 years), middle-aged (about 40), aged (more than 60) and long-lived (over 80). To avoid experimental bias, donors of different ages were spread randomly across the sequencing lanes. The study analyzed two additional independent replicas of 1 million unique cDNA reads from the same blood draw for two donors, one aged 18 to 30 and one aged 80 or older.

Library preparation was by 5' RACE. The run used an Illumina HiSeq 2500. The second PCR ran for about 7 to 11 cycles and used a J-beta primer mix along with a sample-barcoded 5' primer. Each TCR beta cDNA molecule received a unique molecular identifier from a template-switch 5' adaptor carrying 12 random nucleotides. Each sample yielded at least 3 million CDR3-containing paired-end reads. First-strand cDNA synthesis was performed from all RNA using the Mint cDNA synthesis kit, with priming by a TRBC-specific oligonucleotide. Following uracil-DNA glycosylase treatment, all cDNA underwent a first 18-cycle PCR with the universal primers M1SS and BC2_uni_R. The authors' analysis ran thus. Each sample was normalized by randomly selecting 1 million high-quality reads, each carrying a distinct molecular identifier. Instead of being binned into consensus sequences, reads with shared molecular identifiers were discarded. MiTCR, with a Q25 quality threshold and the strictest error-elimination algorithm, was used for CDR3 identification, clonotype clustering and error correction. A nonparametric unseen species model with Euler transformation was used to estimate a lower bound on total TCR beta diversity. Through fastp at Q25 and MiXCR, TCRdb rebuilt clones from the public reads, retaining in-frame beta chains. Each entry is one CDR3 protein sequence, shown with its most common DNA and genes. The V and J calls and clone size are TCRdb's, not the authors'. This sample holds about a million distinct CDR3 sequences; roughly 50% were observed only once. The ten most abundant clones make up about 22% of the sample.

Broad study findings and their caveats: Estimates of total diversity based on one million sequenced T cells were considered lower bounds and underestimates. Conclusive comparison of naive and antigen-experienced compartments was prevented by the profiling of bulk unsorted PBMCs. There was a strong correlation between observed TCR beta diversity and the percentage of naive T cells measured by flow cytometry. Donor CMV infection status was unknown, potentially confounding age-related changes in expanded clonotypes. Compared with the aged group, more naive CD4+ T cells, fewer expanded clones and increased TCR diversity were shown by the long-lived group, suggesting age selection. As age increased, observed TCR beta diversity per million T cells dropped in a roughly linear way, and a significant reduction was already evident by age 40.

The germline V gene sets CDR1 to KGHSH and CDR2 to LQKENI. V drops 0 bases and J drops 2 bases, leaving 11 bases in between. CDR3 length: 15 amino acids, cysteine to phenylalanine. Only the CDR3 DNA is retained, 45 bases long and in frame from the first base. The donors were a few dozen Caucasian individuals from Russia, aged 6 to 90 years, who were systemically healthy. Each donor gave about 9.7 milliliters of peripheral blood, drawn into EDTA-treated Vacutainer tubes. Ficoll-Paque density-gradient centrifugation was used to isolate PBMCs, with at least 7 million obtained per sample. Total RNA was extracted from PBMCs with Trizol reagent, with at least 6 micrograms obtained per sample. The percentages of naive CD45RAhigh/CD27high T cells were determined by flow cytometry on a PBMC aliquot from every donor. Turning to this clonotype: It has no known antigen specificity. Qualities for individual bases were not recorded, and no much larger clone is one base off.

This clonotype was obtained from a woman aged 60 to 75 in good health. The chain is assembled from TRBV18 and TRBJ2-7; a tentative D match to TRBD1 spans 6 bases. Sequenced input: blood. The base sequence is TGTGCCAGCTCACCACCCGGGACACCACCCTACGAGCAGTACTTC. This yields the protein CASSPPGTPPYEQYF.